The 19 T cell receptor beta chains below were found in one sample sequenced in a study of T cells in Graves' hyperthyroidism and ophthalmopathy. There were TCR beta CDR3 regions amplified from RNA transcripts. HTBI primers drove first-round RT-PCR of the TCR CDR3. TCRdb analysed the multiplex PCR reads with MiXCR anew, one entry per CDR3 protein. The data contain some 440,000 distinct CDR3 sequences, around 16% of them singletons. Sequenced: blood. These receptors were collected from a woman under 30 with Graves' hyperthyroidism.

This clonotype has at least ten counts. The genes are TRBV9 and TRBJ2-7; tentatively, D is TRBD2 (5 bases). V was pared by 4 bases and J by 7 bases, with 21 bases between. Germline V gene sequence: CDR1 SGDLS, CDR2 YYNGEE. The CDR3 has 15 residues. CDR3: CASSRSNGGLEEQYF. CDR3 DNA sequence: TGTGCCAGCAGCCGGTCTAACGGCGGGTTGGAAGAGCAGTACTTC.

The J gene is TRBJ1-4, the V gene TRBV6-5; 11 bases are shared with TRBD1. CDR1 and CDR2 from the germline V gene are MNHEY and SVGAGI. The CDR3 totals 16 residues. V was clipped by 4 bases and J by 3 bases; unmatched bases: 4. The CDR3 DNA follows: TGTGCCAGCAGTTCCGGGACAGGGGGGTCTAATGAAAAACTGTTTTTT. This sequence encodes CASSSGTGGSNEKLFF.

This clonotype was recorded at least ten times. The chain combines TRBV19 with TRBJ1-5; D may be TRBD1 (5 bases). Trimming cost V 6 bases and J 2 bases, with 14 bases left between them. CDR3 length: 15 amino acids. The germline V gene has CDR1 LNHDA and CDR2 SQIVND (reference sequence). The CDR3 DNA follows: TGTGCCAGTAGAGGGGCCTTAAGCGGCAATCAGCCCCAGCATTTT. Amino acid sequence: CASRGALSGNQPQHF.

In this sample, this clonotype turned up many times. The chain links TRBV27 to TRBJ1-1, with D maybe TRBD1 (5 bases). The CDR3 runs 14 residues. CDR1 MNHEY and CDR2 SMNVEV come from the germline V gene (reference sequence). The ends were cut back, 5 bases at V and 1 base at J, with 11 bases in the middle. CDR3 bases: TGTGCCAGCAGTCCCCCTGGACAGAACACTGAAGCTTTCTTT. This encodes CASSPPGQNTEAFF.

This clonotype was found many times. The chain is built from TRBV25-1 and TRBJ1-2; no definite D call. Germline values: CDR1 MGHDK, CDR2 SYGVNS. Trimming shortened V by 2 bases and J by 6 bases, and 7 bases separated the two germline ends. The CDR3 spans 12 residues. CDR3 nucleotides: TGTGCCAGCAGTGAAGGACGCCATGGCTACACCTTC. Residues: CASSEGRHGYTF.

This clonotype has at least ten counts. V usage is TRBV9 and J usage is TRBJ1-2; 10 bases agree with TRBD1. Germline V gene lookup returns CDR1 SGDLS and CDR2 YYNGEE. The V gene end was trimmed by 3 bases and the J gene end by 6 bases; junction bases not matched to a gene: 8. This CDR3 contains 15 residues. CDR3 bases: TGTGCCAGCAGCGCAGGGACAGGGGTTTCGGATGGCTACACCTTC. It codes for CASSAGTGVSDGYTF.

This clonotype came up many times. The rearrangement joins TRBV20-1 to TRBJ1-1; possible D gene TRBD1, 6 bases. Germline V CDR1 and CDR2: DFQATT, SNEGSKA (reference sequence). There are 13 residues in the CDR3. The V end was cut by 7 bases, the J end by 0 bases, with 12 bases between. The CDR3 DNA follows: TGCAGTGTCAGGACAGACATGAACACTGAAGCTTTCTTT. Translated: CSVRTDMNTEAFF.

This clonotype was picked up many times. The CDR3 region is CSARAGTSDLHEQYF. CDR3 sequence (DNA): TGCAGTGCTAGAGCCGGGACTAGCGACCTCCACGAGCAGTACTTC. The chain has TRBV20-1 and TRBJ2-7, with TRBD2 matching over 10 bases. This CDR3 is built from 15 residues. V trimming: 1 base; J trimming: 5 bases; junction bases outside the gene matches: 8. Germline CDR1 is DFQATT and CDR2 is SNEGSKA (reference sequence).

The J gene is TRBJ1-4, the V gene TRBV27; weak D call: TRBD1 (5 bases). The CDR3 consists of 16 residues. Trimming shortened V by 6 bases and J by 0 bases, and 14 bases separated the two germline ends. The germline V gene encodes CDR1 MNHEY and CDR2 SMNVEV (reference sequence). The CDR3 here is CASRGGVRATNEKLFF. The CDR3 DNA sequence: TGTGCCAGCAGGGGGGGGGTAAGGGCAACTAATGAAAAACTGTTTTTT.

The chain uses TRBV5-1 and TRBJ2-1, with TRBD2 matching over 13 bases. Trimming removed 3 bases from V and 7 bases from J; junction bases left unmatched: 10. This CDR3 contains 17 residues. CDR1 and CDR2 from the germline V gene are SGHRS and YFSETQ. CDR3 region: CASSSPHGLAGDNEQFF. For the CDR3, the DNA is TGCGCCAGCAGCTCCCCTCATGGACTAGCGGGGGATAATGAGCAGTTCTTC.

This clonotype was seen a handful of times. The chain carries TRBV5-6 and TRBJ2-7, with TRBD2 identical over 13 bases. The CDR3 is 17 amino acids. Unmatched junction bases numbered 8, after V lost 0 bases and J lost 5 bases. The germline CDR1 and CDR2 sequences are SGHDT and YYEEEE. As DNA, the CDR3 is TGTGCCAGCAGCTTGGGCTTGGCAGGGACTAGCGGGGACGAGCAGTACTTC. Protein sequence: CASSLGLAGTSGDEQYF.

This clonotype occurred many times. Here the CDR3 reads CASIGNSNTGELFF. In DNA form, the CDR3 reads TGTGCCAGCATCGGTAATTCGAACACCGGGGAGCTGTTTTTT. The chain joins TRBV7-9 to TRBJ2-2; D unresolved. V shed 7 bases and J shed 0 bases, with 9 bases lying between them. Germline V gives CDR1 SEHNR, CDR2 FQNEAQ (reference sequence). CDR3 length equals 14 residues.

This clonotype was seen many times. The chain recombines TRBV12-3 or TRBV12-4 with TRBJ2-7; TRBD1 matches 7 bases. The CDR3 totals 14 residues. Unmatched junction bases numbered 5, after V lost 6 bases and J lost 0 bases. CDR3: CASSGQATSYEQYF. CDR3 sequence (DNA): TGTGCCAGCAGCGGACAGGCGACCTCCTACGAGCAGTACTTC.

This clonotype was seen at least ten times. This chain links TRBV15 with TRBJ2-5, with D tentatively TRBD2 (5 bases). Germline V gene data show CDR1 as LNHNV and CDR2 as YYDKDF (reference sequence). The CDR3 extends over 15 amino acids. V was pared by 0 bases and J by 5 bases, with 13 bases between. CDR3 sequence: CATSREKGRRETQYF. CDR3 in DNA: TGTGCCACCAGCAGAGAAAAGGGTCGGAGGGAGACCCAGTACTTC.

The chain is built from TRBV27 and TRBJ2-7, with TRBD2 matching 8 bases. Losses at the gene ends were 6 bases for V and 0 bases for J; bases not matched to a gene: 10. The CDR3 has 16 residues. CDR1 is MNHEY, CDR2 SMNVEV, per germline (reference sequence). The CDR3 DNA sequence: TGTGCCAGCAGGATCCACCCGACTAGCGCCTCCTACGAGCAGTACTTC. It specifies CASRIHPTSASYEQYF.

V usage is TRBV12-3 or TRBV12-4 and J usage is TRBJ2-7, with D unresolved. Trimming pared 5 bases from V and 3 bases from J, leaving 14 bases between. This CDR3 comprises 14 residues. The CDR3 region is CASSGSVFGYEQYF. Here the CDR3 DNA reads TGTGCCAGCAGTGGGTCAGTTTTCGGCTACGAGCAGTACTTC.

The genes are TRBV29-1 and TRBJ2-3; D uncertain. Germline loops: CDR1 SQVTM, CDR2 ANQGSEA. The V end was cut by 4 bases, the J end by 0 bases, with 8 bases between. The CDR3 runs 13 residues. The CDR3 bases are TGCAGCGTTGTTCCAAGTAGCACAGATACGCAGTATTTT. Its protein is CSVVPSSTDTQYF.

A few counts support this clonotype. This chain connects TRBV2 to TRBJ2-7; a possible D gene is TRBD1 (6 bases). V was pared by 6 bases and J by 3 bases, with 21 bases between. Per germline, CDR1 SNHLY and CDR2 FYNNEI. The CDR3 runs to 16 residues. Here the CDR3 DNA reads TGTGCCAGCAGGACGACCCGGGACACCTCGTACTACGAGCAGTACTTC. Its translation is CASRTTRDTSYYEQYF. The full variable domain, with the rest looked up from reference TRBV2 and TRBJ2-7, is EPEVTQTPSHQVTQMGQEVILRCVPISNHLYFYWYRQILGQKVEFLVSFYNNEISEKSEIFDDQFSVERPDGSNFTLKIRSTKLEDSAMYFCASRTTRDTSYYEQYFGPGTRLTVT.

This clonotype was counted many times. V is TRBV2 and J is TRBJ1-5, with D possibly matching TRBD1 (5 bases). CDR1 and CDR2 from the germline V gene are SNHLY and FYNNEI. Trimming shortened V by 7 bases and J by 0 bases, and 19 bases separated the two germline ends. The CDR3 runs to 17 residues. CDR3 in DNA: TGTGCCAGCAACCAAGCCGAGGGGCTATATAGCAATCAGCCCCAGCATTTT. It codes for CASNQAEGLYSNQPQHF.